These 25 T cell receptor beta chains share one sample of origin, sequenced in a study of blood T cells in healthy people across ages. PCR was performed a second time for about 6 to 11 cycles using a sample-barcoded 5' primer and a J-beta primer mix. TCRdb recomputed calls from the 5' RACE reads with MiXCR, one row per CDR3 protein. The sample has 1 million or so distinct CDR3 sequences; under 55% are singletons. The sample taken for sequencing was blood. These receptors all stem from a woman aged 60 to 75 in good health.

The chain joins TRBV7-2 to TRBJ2-5; TRBD2 aligns across 8 bases. The CDR3 spans 16 residues. Germline-derived CDR1 and CDR2 are SGHTA and FQGNSA. V lost 5 bases and J lost 2; bases outside the gene matches: 10. In DNA, the CDR3 is TGTGCCAGCAGCGCGTGGTTAGCGGGGCCTCAAGAGACCCAGTACTTC. Protein product: CASSAWLAGPQETQYF.

About this clonotype itself: This may arise from a read error, as a much more abundant clone is one base away. This rearrangement joins TRBV29-1 to TRBJ2-1, with D tentatively TRBD1 (5 bases). The CDR3 loop spans 15 amino acids. V dropped 5 bases and J dropped 1 base, with 15 bases sitting between them. CDR1 and CDR2 from the germline V gene are SQVTM and ANQGSEA. CDR3 nucleotides: TGCAGCGTTCCAGGCAGGGATCGATCCTACAATGAGCAGTTCTTC. It codes for CSVPGRDRSYNEQFF.

This clonotype was detected a few times. This sequence joins TRBV20-1 and TRBJ2-1; TRBD2 agrees at 11 bases. This CDR3 is 17 amino acids long. V gave up 4 bases and J gave up 7 bases; unmatched junction bases: 15. Looked up from germline, CDR1 is DFQATT and CDR2 is SNEGSKA (reference sequence). CDR3 sequence: CSAKVVLAGGSSNEQFF. The CDR3 nucleotides are TGCAGTGCTAAAGTGGTCCTAGCGGGAGGTTCGTCGAATGAGCAGTTCTTC.

This clonotype was counted a few times. The chain combines TRBV11-2 with TRBJ2-7; the D gene is possibly TRBD2 (7 bases). The germline V gene encodes CDR1 SGHAT and CDR2 FQNNGV. V was cut by 3 bases and J by 6 bases, with 12 bases left in between. The CDR3 runs to 13 residues. CDR3 region: CASSFSGGREQYF. The CDR3 DNA reads TGTGCCAGCAGCTTCTCCGGGGGGCGCGAGCAGTACTTC.

CDR3 region: CASSRSSEEQYF. The CDR3 DNA is TGTGCCAGCAGTAGAAGTAGCGAAGAGCAGTACTTC. This chain uses TRBV6-6 with TRBJ2-7; TRBD2 is a possible D gene (5 bases). The CDR3 is made up of 12 amino acids. The V gene lost 5 bases and the J gene lost 7 bases, with 12 bases spanning the gap. In germline, CDR1 is MNHNY, CDR2 SVGAGI (reference sequence).

Concerning this clonotype itself: At one boundary the junction diverges from the germline segment, which might be a read error. This chain uses TRBV25-1 with TRBJ2-7; 7 bases are shared with TRBD1. CDR3 size: 15 residues. Germline V CDR1 and CDR2: MGHDK, SYGVNS. As DNA, the CDR3 is TGTGCTAGCAGTACGAGGACAGGCCACCCCTACGAGCAGTACTTC. Translating gives CASSTRTGHPYEQYF.

This sequence joins TRBV11-3 and TRBJ2-7, with D unresolved. CDR1 SGHNT and CDR2 YENEEA come from the germline V gene. With 1 base removed from V and 7 bases from J, the gap between germline ends came to 14 bases. The CDR3 sequence is 14 residues long. The CDR3: CASSLGQTYNEQYF. The DNA for the CDR3 is TGTGCCAGCAGCTTAGGACAAACATACAATGAGCAGTACTTC.

Remarks on this clonotype: A read error may produce the germline difference seen at one junction end. The chain has TRBV5-5 and TRBJ2-1; 12 nucleotides agree with TRBD2. The V gene's germline CDR1 is SGHKS and CDR2 YYEKEE (reference sequence). CDR3 length: 15 amino acids. As DNA, the CDR3 is TGTGCCGGCAGCTCCGGACTAGCGGGGTACAATGAGCAGTTCTTC. Protein: CAGSSGLAGYNEQFF.

The chain combines TRBV24-1 with TRBJ2-1; TRBD2 matches at 7 bases. V lost 3 bases to trimming and J lost 0 bases; unmatched junction nucleotides: 1. From germline, CDR1 is KGHDR and CDR2 SFDVKD. CDR3 length: 15 amino acids. CDR3 sequence (DNA): TGTGCCACCAGTGATCTAGCGGTCTCCTACAATGAGCAGTTCTTC. Encoded protein: CATSDLAVSYNEQFF.

V usage is TRBV28 and J usage is TRBJ2-6; the match to TRBD1 covers 7 bases. CDR3 length: 20 amino acids. Per germline, CDR1 MDHEN and CDR2 SYDVKM. Trimming took 4 bases from V and 0 from J; bases not matched to a gene: 15. Written as DNA, the CDR3 is TGTGCCAGCAGTTCCAAAACTTACAGGGGAAAAAGCTCTGGGGCCAACGTCCTGACTTTC. Its protein is CASSSKTYRGKSSGANVLTF.

This clonotype has just a few counts. This sequence joins TRBV11-2 and TRBJ2-7; D is possibly TRBD1 (5 bases). Per germline, CDR1 SGHAT and CDR2 FQNNGV. Trimming shortened V by 3 bases and J by 1 base, and 16 bases separated the two germline ends. This CDR3 is built from 16 residues. This CDR3 is CASSLSGRGPSYEQYF. DNA for the CDR3: TGTGCCAGCAGCTTGTCTGGTAGGGGTCCTTCCTACGAGCAGTACTTC.

The V gene is TRBV18, the J gene TRBJ2-5; 9 bases map to TRBD1. The J call may be mistaken, given a closer DNA end match to TRBJ2-7. Per germline, CDR1 KGHSH and CDR2 LQKENI. This CDR3 is built from 14 residues. The CDR3 spells CASSPEDRGYEQYF. The CDR3 DNA is TGTGCCAGCTCACCAGAGGACAGGGGATACGAGCAGTACTTC.

This clonotype came up a few times. V usage is TRBV7-9 and J usage is TRBJ1-2, with 9 bases matching TRBD1. There are 15 residues in the CDR3. With V trimmed by 7 bases and J by 2 bases, 8 bases remained unmatched. CDR1 is SEHNR, CDR2 FQNEAQ, per germline (reference sequence). The CDR3 reads CASTPRDRDNYGYTF. The CDR3 coding sequence is TGTGCCAGCACCCCCCGGGACAGGGACAACTATGGCTACACCTTC. Filled out from reference TRBV7-9 and TRBJ1-2, the complete variable domain reads DTGVSQNPRHKITKRGQNVTFRCDPISEHNRLYWYRQTLGQGPEFLTYFQNEAQLEKSRLLSDRFSAERPKGSFSTLEIQRTEQGDSAMYLCASTPRDRDNYGYTFGSGTRLTVV.

This clonotype turned up a few times. A junction end diverges from the germline sequence, so it may reflect a read error. The rearrangement links TRBV27 to TRBJ2-1, with D maybe TRBD2 (5 bases). Germline values: CDR1 MNHEY, CDR2 SMNVEV (reference sequence). This CDR3 region has 15 residues. CDR3 DNA sequence: TGCGCCAGCAGCCCGGGAACTAGTCTATACAATGAGCAGTTCTTC. It specifies CASSPGTSLYNEQFF.

The chain employs TRBV28 and TRBJ1-2; D gene uncertain. In germline, CDR1 is MDHEN, CDR2 SYDVKM. The CDR3 length is 16 residues. V was clipped by 6 bases and J by 0 bases, with 17 bases between them. The CDR3 protein is CASSSGGDPPNYGYTF. CDR3 DNA sequence: TGTGCCAGCAGCTCGGGCGGGGATCCCCCTAACTATGGCTACACCTTC.

The gene calls are TRBV20-1 and TRBJ2-7; D gene uncertain. In germline, CDR1 is DFQATT, CDR2 SNEGSKA (reference sequence). The V gene lost 1 base and the J gene lost 0 bases, with 13 bases spanning the gap. The CDR3 has 15 residues. The CDR3 nucleotides are TGCAGTGCTAGAGTTGGGTTCGGCAGCTCCTACGAGCAGTACTTC. As protein: CSARVGFGSSYEQYF.

This clonotype was detected many times. The genes are TRBV20-1 and TRBJ2-5; D gene unclear. With 1 base removed from V and 4 bases from J, the gap between germline ends came to 13 bases. Per the germline V gene, CDR1 is DFQATT and CDR2 is SNEGSKA (reference sequence). The length of the CDR3 is 14 residues. The CDR3 sequence: CSARAGFGIETQYF. CDR3 coding DNA: TGCAGTGCTAGAGCTGGGTTTGGGATAGAGACCCAGTACTTC.

This clonotype occurred a few times. The CDR3 DNA reads TGCAGCGTCGTCCCGGGACAGGGGTTCGGAACGAACACTGAAGCTTTCTTT. Residues: CSVVPGQGFGTNTEAFF. This chain connects TRBV29-1 to TRBJ1-1; 10 positions agree with TRBD1. V lost 6 bases and J lost 1; bases outside the gene matches: 14. This CDR3 has 17 residues. Germline V gene data show CDR1 as SQVTM and CDR2 as ANQGSEA.

This clonotype was detected a few times. The rearrangement uses TRBV6-5 and TRBJ2-1, with 8 positions matching TRBD1. Germline V gene data show CDR1 as MNHEY and CDR2 as SVGAGI. V lost 6 bases and J lost 3; bases outside the gene matches: 10. This CDR3 is built from 16 residues. Here the CDR3 DNA reads TGTGCCAGCAGCGCCTGGGACAGGAGTAACTACAATGAGCAGTTCTTC. It yields the protein CASSAWDRSNYNEQFF.

V and J are TRBV6-6 and TRBJ2-7, with D possibly called TRBD1 or TRBD2 (6 bases each). Germline V gene data show CDR1 as MNHNY and CDR2 as SVGAGI (reference sequence). V was clipped by 2 bases and J by 2 bases, with 10 bases between them. The CDR3 runs 14 residues. CDR3 DNA: TGTGCCAGCAGTTACGGGGGGCGGACCTACGAGCAGTACTTC. Protein: CASSYGGRTYEQYF.

The chain couples TRBV27 to TRBJ2-1; TRBD2 matches at 8 bases. Germline lookup yields CDR1 MNHEY and CDR2 SMNVEV (reference sequence). CDR3 length: 14 residues. V dropped 4 bases and J dropped 10; count of bases not matched to a gene: 9. CDR3 region: CASSSGTSLDEQFF. Here the CDR3 DNA reads TGTGCCAGCAGTTCCGGGACTAGTTTGGACGAGCAGTTCTTC.

CDR3 DNA sequence: TGTGCCAGCAGTCCGCCGGGACTAGCAAACGAGCAGTACTTC. Protein product: CASSPPGLANEQYF. The chain carries TRBV12-3 or TRBV12-4 and TRBJ2-7; TRBD2 aligns across 9 bases. The trim removed 5 bases at V and 5 bases at J, leaving 7 bases unmatched. CDR3 size: 14 residues.

The chain has TRBV28 and TRBJ2-1; D possibly uses TRBD1 or TRBD2 (6 bases each). V was shortened by 6 bases and J by 8 bases, with 14 bases between the two germline ends. This CDR3 has 13 residues. Germline V gene lookup returns CDR1 MDHEN and CDR2 SYDVKM. DNA for the CDR3: TGTGCCAGCAGATCTGGGGGGCCACATGAGCAGTTCTTC. This gives the protein CASRSGGPHEQFF.

The CDR3 nucleotides read TGCGCCAGCAGCTTGGCGGGACAGACGGCAGATACGCAGTATTTT. Encoded protein: CASSLAGQTADTQYF. The chain is built from TRBV5-1 and TRBJ2-3; 7 positions agree with TRBD1. With V trimmed by 0 bases and J by 4 bases, 5 bases remained unmatched. The CDR3 has 15 amino acids. Germline CDR1 is SGHRS and CDR2 is YFSETQ.

The chain uses TRBV9 and TRBJ2-7, with TRBD2 identical over 12 bases. Trimming cost V 3 bases and J 4 bases; bases outside gene matches: 5. The CDR3 contains 15 residues. In germline, CDR1 is SGDLS, CDR2 YYNGEE. CDR3 DNA: TGTGCCAGCAGCGAGACTAGCGGGAGCTTGTACGAGCAGTACTTC. It translates to CASSETSGSLYEQYF.